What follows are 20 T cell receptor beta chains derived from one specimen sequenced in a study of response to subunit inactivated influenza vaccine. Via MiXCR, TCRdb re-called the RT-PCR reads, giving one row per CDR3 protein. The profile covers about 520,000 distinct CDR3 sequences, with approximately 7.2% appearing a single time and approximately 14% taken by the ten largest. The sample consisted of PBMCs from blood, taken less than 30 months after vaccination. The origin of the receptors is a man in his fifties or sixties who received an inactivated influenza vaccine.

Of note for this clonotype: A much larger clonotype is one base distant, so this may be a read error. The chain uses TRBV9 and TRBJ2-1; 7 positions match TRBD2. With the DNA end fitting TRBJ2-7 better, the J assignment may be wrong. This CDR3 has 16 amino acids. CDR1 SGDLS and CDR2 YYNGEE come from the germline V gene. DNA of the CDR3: TGTGCCAGCAGCGCCTATTTCGGGGGGTCCTACAATGAGCAGTACTTC. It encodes CASSAYFGGSYNEQYF.

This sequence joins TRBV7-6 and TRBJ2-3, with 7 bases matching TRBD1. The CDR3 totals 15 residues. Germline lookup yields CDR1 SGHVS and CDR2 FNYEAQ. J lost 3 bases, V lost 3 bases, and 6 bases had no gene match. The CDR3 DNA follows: TGTGCCAGCAGCTTGTATCAGGGGGTTACAGATACGCAGTATTTT. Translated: CASSLYQGVTDTQYF. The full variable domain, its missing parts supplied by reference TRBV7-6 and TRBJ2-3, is GAGVSQSPRYKVTKRGQDVALRCDPISGHVSLYWYRQALGQGPEFLTYFNYEAQQDKSGLPNDRFSAERPEGSISTLTIQRTEQRDSAMYRCASSLYQGVTDTQYFGPGTRLTVL.

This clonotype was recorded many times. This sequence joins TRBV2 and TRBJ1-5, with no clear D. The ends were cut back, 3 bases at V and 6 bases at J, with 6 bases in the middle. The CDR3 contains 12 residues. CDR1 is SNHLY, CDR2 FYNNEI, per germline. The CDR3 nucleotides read TGTGCCAGCAGTGAGTCGGGTCAGCCCCAGCATTTT. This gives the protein CASSESGQPQHF.

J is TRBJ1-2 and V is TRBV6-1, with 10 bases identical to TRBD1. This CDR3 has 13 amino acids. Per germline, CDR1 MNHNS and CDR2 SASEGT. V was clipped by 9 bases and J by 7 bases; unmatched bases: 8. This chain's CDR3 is CASWTGGMGGYTF. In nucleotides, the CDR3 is TGTGCCAGTTGGACAGGGGGTATGGGTGGCTACACCTTC.

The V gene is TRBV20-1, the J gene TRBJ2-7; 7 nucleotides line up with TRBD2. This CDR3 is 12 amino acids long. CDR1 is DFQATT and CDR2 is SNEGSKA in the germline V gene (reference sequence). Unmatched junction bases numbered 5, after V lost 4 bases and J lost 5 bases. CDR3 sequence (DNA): TGCAGTGCTATGCGCGGGAGAGACGAGCAGTACTTC. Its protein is CSAMRGRDEQYF.

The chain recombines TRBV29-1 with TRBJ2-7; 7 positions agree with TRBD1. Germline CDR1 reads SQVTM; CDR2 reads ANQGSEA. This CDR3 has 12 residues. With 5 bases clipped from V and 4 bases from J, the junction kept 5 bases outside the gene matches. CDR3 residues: CSVFRTGYEQYF. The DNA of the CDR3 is TGCAGCGTTTTTAGGACAGGATACGAGCAGTACTTC.

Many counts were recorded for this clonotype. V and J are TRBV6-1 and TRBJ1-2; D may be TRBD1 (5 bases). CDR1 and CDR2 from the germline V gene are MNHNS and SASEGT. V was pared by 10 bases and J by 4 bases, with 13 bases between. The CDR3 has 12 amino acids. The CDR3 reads CATDWGSYGYTF. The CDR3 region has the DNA TGTGCCACTGATTGGGGGTCCTATGGCTACACCTTC.

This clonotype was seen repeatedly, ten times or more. This chain's CDR3 is CASSLALTETQYF. The DNA of the CDR3 is TGTGCCAGCAGCTTGGCCTTAACGGAGACCCAGTACTTC. J is TRBJ2-5 and V is TRBV11-2; D uncertain. Germline V gene lookup returns CDR1 SGHAT and CDR2 FQNNGV. CDR3 length equals 13 residues. Trimming cost V 3 bases and J 5 bases, with 10 bases left between them.

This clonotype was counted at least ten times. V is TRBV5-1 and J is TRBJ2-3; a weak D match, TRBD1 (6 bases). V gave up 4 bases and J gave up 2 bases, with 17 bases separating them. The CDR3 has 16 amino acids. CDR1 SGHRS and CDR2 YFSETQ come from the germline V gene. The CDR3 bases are TGCGCCAGCAGCGGGGGCCGAGACAGATTCACAGATACGCAGTATTTT. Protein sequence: CASSGGRDRFTDTQYF.

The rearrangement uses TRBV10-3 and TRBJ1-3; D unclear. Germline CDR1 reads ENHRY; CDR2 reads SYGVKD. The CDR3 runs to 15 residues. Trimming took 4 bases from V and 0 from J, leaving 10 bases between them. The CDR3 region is CAISGAGTSGNTIYF. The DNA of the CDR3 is TGTGCCATCAGTGGAGCAGGCACCTCTGGAAACACCATATATTTT.

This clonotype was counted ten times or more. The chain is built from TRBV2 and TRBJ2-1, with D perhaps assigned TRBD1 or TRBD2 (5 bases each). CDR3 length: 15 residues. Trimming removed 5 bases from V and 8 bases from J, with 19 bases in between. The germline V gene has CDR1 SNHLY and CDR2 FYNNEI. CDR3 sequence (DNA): TGTGCCAGCAGTACCCTAGTCCTGGGGGTGGATGAGCAGTTCTTC. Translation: CASSTLVLGVDEQFF.

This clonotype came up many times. The CDR3 loop reads CASSLDVRVGNEQFF. Written as DNA, the CDR3 is TGCGCCAGCAGCTTGGATGTCAGGGTGGGCAATGAGCAGTTCTTC. The chain recombines TRBV5-1 with TRBJ2-1; the D gene is possibly TRBD1 (5 bases). This CDR3 has 15 residues. Per the germline V gene, CDR1 is SGHRS and CDR2 is YFSETQ. V lost 0 bases, J lost 6 bases, and 13 bases lay in between.

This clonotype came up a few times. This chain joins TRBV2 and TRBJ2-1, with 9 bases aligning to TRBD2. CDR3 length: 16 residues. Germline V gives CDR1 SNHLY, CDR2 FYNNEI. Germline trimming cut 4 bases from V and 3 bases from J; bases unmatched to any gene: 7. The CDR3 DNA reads TGTGCCAGCAGTGTTATAGCGGGAGCAGACTACAATGAGCAGTTCTTC. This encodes CASSVIAGADYNEQFF. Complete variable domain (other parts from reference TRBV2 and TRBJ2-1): EPEVTQTPSHQVTQMGQEVILRCVPISNHLYFYWYRQILGQKVEFLVSFYNNEISEKSEIFDDQFSVERPDGSNFTLKIRSTKLEDSAMYFCASSVIAGADYNEQFFGPGTRLTVL.

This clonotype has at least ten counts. The CDR3, as DNA: TGTGCCAGCTCTCCTAATCAGGGGGCTGGTCAGCCCCAGCATTTT. Its protein product is CASSPNQGAGQPQHF. This chain joins TRBV18 and TRBJ1-5; 8 bases fit TRBD1. The CDR3 spans 15 residues. The germline gives CDR1 KGHSH, CDR2 LQKENI. V trimming: 6 bases; J trimming: 6 bases; junction bases outside the gene matches: 10.

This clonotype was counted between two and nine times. CDR3: CASSQLGLADPKNIQYF. CDR3 DNA: TGTGCCAGCAGCCAACTTGGACTAGCGGACCCCAAAAACATTCAGTACTTC. The V gene is TRBV3-1, the J gene TRBJ2-4, with 10 bases that match TRBD2. This CDR3 comprises 17 residues. CDR1 is LGHDT, CDR2 YNNKEL, per germline (reference sequence). The trim removed 2 bases at V and 2 bases at J, leaving 6 bases unmatched.

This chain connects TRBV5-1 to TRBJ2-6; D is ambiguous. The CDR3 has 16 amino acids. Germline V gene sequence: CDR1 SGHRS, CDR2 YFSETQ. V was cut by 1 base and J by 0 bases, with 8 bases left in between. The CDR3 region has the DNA TGCGCCAGCAGCTTGATGGACCCCTCTGGGGCCAACGTCCTGACTTTC. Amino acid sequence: CASSLMDPSGANVLTF.

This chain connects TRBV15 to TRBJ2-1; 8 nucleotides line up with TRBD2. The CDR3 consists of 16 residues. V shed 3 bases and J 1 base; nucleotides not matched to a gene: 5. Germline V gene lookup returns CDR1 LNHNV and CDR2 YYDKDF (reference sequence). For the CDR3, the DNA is TGTGCCACCAGCAGCCATCCTAGCGGGTCCTACAATGAGCAGTTCTTC. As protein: CATSSHPSGSYNEQFF.

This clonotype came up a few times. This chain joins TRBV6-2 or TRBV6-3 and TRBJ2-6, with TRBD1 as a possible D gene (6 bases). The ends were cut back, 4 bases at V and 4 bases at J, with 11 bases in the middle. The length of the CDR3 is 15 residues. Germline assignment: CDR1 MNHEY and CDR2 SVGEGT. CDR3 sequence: CASSSSGDGANVLTF. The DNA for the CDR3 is TGTGCCAGCAGTTCCTCAGGGGACGGGGCCAACGTCCTGACTTTC.

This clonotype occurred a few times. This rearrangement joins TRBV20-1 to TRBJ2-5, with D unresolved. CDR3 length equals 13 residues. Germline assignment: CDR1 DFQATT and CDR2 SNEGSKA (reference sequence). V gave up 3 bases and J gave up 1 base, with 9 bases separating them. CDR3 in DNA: TGCAGTGCTAGTTCTGGCGCCCAAGAGACCCAGTACTTC. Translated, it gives CSASSGAQETQYF.

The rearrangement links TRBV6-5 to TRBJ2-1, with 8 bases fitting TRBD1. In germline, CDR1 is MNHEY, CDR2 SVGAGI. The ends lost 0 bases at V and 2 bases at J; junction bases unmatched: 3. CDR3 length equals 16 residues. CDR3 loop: CASSYSTRGPYNEQFF. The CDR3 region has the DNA TGTGCCAGCAGTTACTCGACCAGGGGGCCCTACAATGAGCAGTTCTTC.